This T cell receptor beta chain was sequenced in a study of response to subunit inactivated influenza vaccine (dated by TCRdb to the late 2010s). At the level of the whole study: The study used deep quantitative T cell receptor repertoire profiling to track responses to a trivalent subunit inactivated influenza vaccine. Broader findings and caveats from the paper: It was suggested by the authors that each seasonal influenza vaccination may recruit only a limited number of new T cells.

Counted from cysteine to phenylalanine, this CDR3 has 15 amino acids. Just CDR3 DNA is preserved here, 45 bases in frame from base 1. CDR1 and CDR2 are read off the germline V gene (reference sequence) as LNHNV and YYDKDF. V sheds 2 bases and J sheds 7 bases, leaving 14 bases between their ends. This clonotype was seen repeatedly, ten times or more. Its antigen is unknown. Base quality data are lacking; no much larger clone is found one base away. Preparation of the library involved RT-PCR. TCRdb records Illumina HiSeq 2500 as the sequencer. TCRdb ran its own pipeline on the public reads, namely fastp trimming at Q25 and MiXCR clone calling, and kept in-frame beta chains. Identical CDR3 proteins give one entry, which carries the most common genes and DNA. Counted in this sample were about 190,000 distinct CDR3 sequences; around 15% of them appeared once. The ten largest clones capture approximately 27% of the sample.

The sequences come from CD8+ T cells sorted from PBMCs, collected 5 days after vaccination. The clonotype comes from a man aged 50-59 years who received an inactivated influenza vaccine. Donor details come from another sample of the same person, matched by shared clones. The chain joins TRBV15 to TRBJ2-2, with a weak D call of TRBD2 (6 bases match). The CDR3 reads as follows: CATSRRGAGGGELFF. The DNA sequence is as follows: TGTGCCACCAGCAGACGCGGGGCCGGCGGCGGGGAGCTGTTTTTT.